This paragraph reports one TCR beta chain. This specimen belongs to a study of blood T cell repertoires in COVID-19. Overall study context: Acute and convalescent COVID-19 specimens originated in the United States, Italy and Spain.

Per the germline V gene, CDR1 is SNHLY and CDR2 is FYNNEI. V was shortened by 3 bases and J by 6 bases, with 12 bases between the two germline ends. This CDR3 is built from 14 residues. The repertoire was sequenced with immunoSEQ multiplex PCR; TCRdb's copy has only in-frame clones and lacks some. The sample holds some 87,000 clones, about 76% seen once. The V call is TRBV2, the J call TRBJ1-5, with D maybe TRBD1 (6 bases). This receptor was taken from a woman at least 80 years old with active or convalescent COVID-19. The sequenced sample consisted of peripheral blood. CDR3 amino acids: CASSDRGISQPQHF. CDR3 DNA: TGTGCCAGCAGTGACAGGGGAATAAGTCAGCCCCAGCATTTT.